Each of the 17 T cell receptor beta chains below was sequenced from the same sample in a study of CD8+ T cells in alopecia areata. Sequencing relied on a cDNA template that was reverse transcribed from extracted RNA. Sequenced by immunoSEQ multiplex PCR; TCRdb stores in-frame clones only, minus some. Of under 350,000 clones listed, over 45% were seen once; the top ten hold about 1.7%. This sample's treatment: oral pan-JAK inhibitor, 5-10 mg twice daily. This specimen consisted of CD4+ T cells sorted from blood, obtained at week 24, from a patient treated with tofacitinib. The source is a human donor with alopecia areata.

The V call is TRBV16, the J call TRBJ1-6, with D unresolved. V was trimmed by 2 bases and J by 7 bases, leaving 12 bases between them. There are 15 residues in the CDR3. Germline CDR1 reads KGHSY; CDR2 reads FQNENV. CDR3 sequence reads: CASSQSSQVNSPLHF. The DNA of the CDR3 is TGTGCCAGCAGCCAAAGTAGCCAGGTCAATTCACCCCTCCACTTT.

The genes are TRBV7-9 and TRBJ1-5; 9 bases line up with TRBD1. V shed 3 bases and J 0 bases; nucleotides not matched to a gene: 6. The germline CDR1 and CDR2 sequences are SEHNR and FQNEAQ (reference sequence). The CDR3 length is 17 residues. CDR3 sequence: CASSFGTGILSNQPQHF. CDR3 in DNA: TGTGCCAGCAGCTTCGGGACAGGGATTCTTAGCAATCAGCCCCAGCATTTT.

The chain couples TRBV4-1 to TRBJ1-5; perhaps TRBD1 as D (6 bases). The germline V gene encodes CDR1 MGHRA and CDR2 YSYEKL. Trimming removed 5 bases at V and 6 bases at J, with 17 bases between. The CDR3 spans 15 residues. DNA of the CDR3: TGCGCCAGCAGCTCACTTAACAGGGTAGGTCAGCCCCAGCATTTT. Translating it yields CASSSLNRVGQPQHF.

This chain uses TRBV19 with TRBJ2-2, with 10 bases that match TRBD2. The CDR3 consists of 17 residues. Germline V CDR1 and CDR2: LNHDA, SQIVND (reference sequence). V was pared by 6 bases and J by 2 bases, with 9 bases of the junction left unmatched. The CDR3 sequence: CASSSWLAGVNTGELFF. CDR3 bases: TGTGCCAGTAGCTCGTGGCTAGCGGGGGTAAACACCGGGGAGCTGTTTTTT.

The chain combines TRBV28 with TRBJ1-6; TRBD1 matches 7 bases. Germline V gene sequence: CDR1 MDHEN, CDR2 SYDVKM. The CDR3 has 14 residues. V lost 7 bases to trimming and J lost 6 bases; unmatched junction nucleotides: 6. DNA for the CDR3: TGTGCCAGCACCCCGGGACAGCCTAATTCACCCCTCCACTTT. Protein sequence: CASTPGQPNSPLHF.

This rearrangement joins TRBV5-1 to TRBJ1-6, with 9 bases aligning to TRBD1. The ends lost 4 bases at V and 10 bases at J; junction bases unmatched: 12. Germline-derived CDR1 and CDR2 are SGHRS and YFSETQ. The CDR3 has 16 residues. The CDR3 here is CASSRDRENPGSPLHF. The CDR3 nucleotides read TGCGCCAGCAGCAGGGACAGGGAGAACCCGGGGTCACCCCTCCACTTT.

The chain uses TRBV29-1 and TRBJ1-2; TRBD1 agrees at 7 bases. CDR1 SQVTM and CDR2 ANQGSEA come from the germline V gene. CDR3 length equals 13 residues. V trimming: 6 bases; J trimming: 4 bases; junction bases outside the gene matches: 8. CDR3 protein: CSVNPGQLYGYTF. The CDR3 DNA is TGCAGCGTGAATCCGGGACAGCTCTATGGCTACACCTTC.

The CDR3 here is CASSSRTGNSYNEQFF. CDR3 nucleotides: TGCGCCAGCAGCTCTAGGACAGGGAATAGCTACAATGAGCAGTTCTTC. V gene TRBV5-1 combines with J gene TRBJ2-1, with TRBD1 identical over 8 bases. The germline V gene encodes CDR1 SGHRS and CDR2 YFSETQ. V shed 3 bases and J 3 bases; nucleotides not matched to a gene: 8. The CDR3 is 16 amino acids.

V gene TRBV2 combines with J gene TRBJ2-1; 7 nucleotides line up with TRBD1. Germline assignment: CDR1 SNHLY and CDR2 FYNNEI. The CDR3 covers 13 residues. V lost 10 bases, J lost 2 bases, and 5 bases stayed unmatched. CDR3 in DNA: TGTGCCACCCGACAGGGTCCCTACAATGAGCAGTTCTTC. Its protein is CATRQGPYNEQFF.

The J gene is TRBJ2-3, the V gene TRBV29-1, with D tentatively TRBD1 (6 bases). Germline values: CDR1 SQVTM, CDR2 ANQGSEA. This CDR3 contains 15 residues. V lost 0 bases to trimming and J lost 3 bases, with 13 bases between them. The DNA for the CDR3 is TGCAGCGTTGAAGAAAACAGGGAGTCGACAGATACGCAGTATTTT. Protein product: CSVEENRESTDTQYF.

This clone has a handful of counts. This chain joins TRBV27 and TRBJ1-4, with D maybe TRBD1 (5 bases). Germline V gives CDR1 MNHEY, CDR2 SMNVEV (reference sequence). CDR3 length: 13 residues. Trimming stripped 8 bases from V and 8 bases from J, with 15 bases between. Here the CDR3 reads CASGASYWEKLFF. As DNA, the CDR3 is TGTGCCAGCGGGGCGAGCTATTGGGAAAAACTGTTTTTT.

The rearrangement uses TRBV4-1 and TRBJ2-2; perhaps TRBD2 as D (6 bases). Germline values: CDR1 MGHRA, CDR2 YSYEKL. The CDR3 is 15 residues long. The V and J ends lost 4 bases and 4 bases respectively, with 13 bases between them. CDR3 sequence reads: CASSPMGLFTGELFF. CDR3 sequence (DNA): TGCGCCAGCAGCCCCATGGGACTCTTCACCGGGGAGCTGTTTTTT.

This clone appeared a single time. Other DNA sequences of this sample code for an identical CDR3. J is TRBJ1-3 and V is TRBV30; 7 bases map to TRBD1. J was trimmed by 0 bases and V by 3 bases; bases with no gene match: 2. CDR1 and CDR2 (germline): GTSNPN, SVGIG (reference sequence). The CDR3 runs 14 residues. The CDR3 sequence: CAWSRTGSGNTIYF. The CDR3 DNA is TGTGCCTGGAGCCGGACAGGCTCTGGAAACACCATATATTTT.

The chain carries TRBV5-1 and TRBJ2-7; 9 positions agree with TRBD1. Germline V gene sequence: CDR1 SGHRS, CDR2 YFSETQ. The CDR3 is 14 amino acids. J gave up 5 bases and V 2 bases, and 5 bases lay outside the gene matches. CDR3 bases: TGCGCCAGCAGCTTCAGGGACAGGGTCCACGAGCAGTACTTC. It yields the protein CASSFRDRVHEQYF.

This clone was seen only a few times. The chain links TRBV25-1 to TRBJ1-4; D is unresolved. Trimming shortened V by 1 base and J by 1 base, and 10 bases separated the two germline ends. The CDR3 consists of 16 residues. In germline, CDR1 is MGHDK, CDR2 SYGVNS. The chain's CDR3 is CASSEWSSKTNEKLFF. The CDR3 region has the DNA TGTGCCAGCAGTGAATGGAGTTCGAAAACTAATGAAAAACTGTTTTTT.

The chain couples TRBV4-3 to TRBJ1-5; D uncertain. The germline V gene encodes CDR1 LGHNA and CDR2 YSLEER. V dropped 3 bases and J dropped 6 bases, with 9 bases sitting between them. The CDR3 consists of 13 residues. The CDR3 DNA reads TGCGCCAGCAGCCAGGCTATCGGTCAGCCCCAGCATTTT. Its translation is CASSQAIGQPQHF.

The chain combines TRBV2 with TRBJ2-1, with no clear D. Trimming cost V 2 bases and J 1 base, with 6 bases left between them. This CDR3 is built from 14 residues. CDR1 is SNHLY and CDR2 is FYNNEI in the germline V gene. CDR3 in DNA: TGTGCCAGCAGTGAAAGGCCTTCCTACAATGAGCAGTTCTTC. It translates to CASSERPSYNEQFF.